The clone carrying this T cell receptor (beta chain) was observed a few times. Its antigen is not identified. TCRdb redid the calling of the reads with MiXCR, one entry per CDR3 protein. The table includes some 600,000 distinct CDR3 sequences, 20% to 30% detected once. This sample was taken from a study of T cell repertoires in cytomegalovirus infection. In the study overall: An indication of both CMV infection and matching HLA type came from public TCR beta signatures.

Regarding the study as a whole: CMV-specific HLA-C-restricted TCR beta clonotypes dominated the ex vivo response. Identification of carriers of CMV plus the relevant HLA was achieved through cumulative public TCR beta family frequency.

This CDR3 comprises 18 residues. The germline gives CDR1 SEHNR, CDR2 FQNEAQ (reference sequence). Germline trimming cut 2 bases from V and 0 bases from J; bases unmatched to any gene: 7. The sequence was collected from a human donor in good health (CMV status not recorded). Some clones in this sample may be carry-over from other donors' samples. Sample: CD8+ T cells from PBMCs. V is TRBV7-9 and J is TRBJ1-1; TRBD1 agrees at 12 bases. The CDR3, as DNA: TGTGCCAGCAGCTTAAGGCCCGGGACAGGGGGCATGAACACTGAAGCTTTCTTT. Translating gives CASSLRPGTGGMNTEAFF.